This T cell receptor beta chain was observed in a study of regulatory T cells in long-lasting Graves disease (dated by TCRdb to the early 2020s). Background for the entire study: Patients with newly diagnosed Graves' disease had been on antithyroid drugs for under 3 months. Peripheral blood TCR sequencing and RNA sequencing compared persistent Graves' disease patients with newly diagnosed Graves' disease patients. The study was registered as a clinical trial and conducted in China. A total of about 33 samples were covered by TCR sequencing, comprising some 13 persistent and around 20 newly diagnosed Graves' disease patients. The paper's findings and limits, for the study overall: TRBV28, TRBJ1-2 and TRBJ2-5 were preferentially used in persistent disease, while TRBV20-1 and TRBJ2-1 were favored in newly diagnosed disease. Only the TCR beta chain was sequenced and analyzed. Persistent patients shared more public clonotypes among themselves (more than 2,500) than newly diagnosed patients did (approximately 900). Only peripheral blood was studied, because thyroid tissue, the primary lesion, was inaccessible. As a limitation, the authors acknowledged that the small sample size may reduce accuracy. Compared with newly diagnosed patients, patients with persistent Graves' disease had lower TCR Shannon entropy and fewer highly expanded clones, which suggests clonal expansion.

Interpreted using the paper, the time point label stands for: newly diagnosed GD, antithyroid drugs for less than 3 months. For both TCR sequencing and RNA sequencing, RNA was extracted from PBMCs in TRIzol. Graves' disease was diagnosed according to American Thyroid Association guidelines. Recruitment of patients was carried out at an endocrinology department in Xi'an, China. Each patient gave 7.5 to 10 milliliters of peripheral blood, collected in an EDTA anticoagulant tube. Ficoll Paque Plus density gradient separation was used to isolate PBMCs, and no additional T cell sorting was done. An Agilent 2100 Bioanalyzer and agarose gel were used to assess RNA quality, and a NanoDrop 2000 was used to measure RNA concentration. The CDR3 covers 15 residues, taking in both the cysteine and the phenylalanine. Only the CDR3 DNA stays, 45 bases, in frame from base 1. CDR1 and CDR2, per the germline V gene, are SGDLS and YYNGEE. Germline trimming amounts to 3 bases on V and 8 bases on J, with 8 as the count of junction bases outside the gene matches.

This clonotype was detected only a few times. Its binding antigen is unknown. Base qualities are not recorded, but no much larger clone differs from it by a single base. The library was prepared using multiplex PCR. Sequenced on an Illumina HiSeq 4000. CDR3 regions were amplified by Arm-PCR with iRepertoire HTBI primers to construct TCR beta libraries. PCR products were gel purified before sequencing. The source study handled its data this way. A total of around 66 TRBV and some 13 TRBJ segments were identified across samples and were used for gene usage analysis of CDR3 amino acid clonotypes. COPE and FqMerger were used to merge the filtered high-quality paired reads into contigs. BLAST was used to align contigs to the IMGT TRBV, TRBD and TRBJ reference genes, and CDR3 was defined following IMGT. Clonotypes above 0.1% frequency were classified as highly expanded clones. Shannon entropy served as the measure of repertoire diversity, while the Gini coefficient captured V-J evenness. Public clonotypes were defined as clonotypes shared by more than one individual. TCRdb reran the public reads through fastp at Q25 and MiXCR, keeping productive beta chains. A single entry per CDR3 protein holds the most common genes and DNA from its merged rows. The V and J calls and clone size are TCRdb's, not the authors'. Here the sample has approximately 350,000 distinct CDR3 sequences; around 15% occur a single time. The ten largest clonotypes hold about 19% of the sample.

The data also belong to a second study, concerning T cells in Graves' hyperthyroidism and ophthalmopathy. Drawing on the second study: Stable Graves' hyperthyroidism was defined as no progression to ophthalmopathy during 18 months of follow-up. The hyperthyroidism patients were between 18 and 65 years old and newly diagnosed, with a disease duration of less than 2 months. Exclusion was applied to patients with uncontrolled infections, other autoimmune diseases, pregnancy or lactation. Diagnoses relied on clinical symptoms, serum thyroxine and TRAb, thyroid ultrasound and orbital computed tomography. A first-round RT-PCR of the TCR CDR3 used the HTBI primer set with the Qiagen OneStep RT-PCR kit. Most expanded thyroid clonotypes (frequency above 0.001) were also detected in blood, a finding suggesting that blood repertoires may reflect thyroid immune responses. A model built on a 13 V-J signature distinguished ophthalmopathy from stable hyperthyroidism, reaching approximately 89% sensitivity and approximately 83% specificity in cross-validation and 80%/75% in testing. In validation, the model predicted progression to ophthalmopathy with approximately 71% sensitivity and less than 80% specificity, a median of approximately 6.5 months before onset. To identify TCR V-J signatures that set the groups apart, the researchers used a discovery cohort of 90 to 100 patients, made up of roughly 45 with Graves' ophthalmopathy and around 58 with stable Graves' hyperthyroidism. An independent validation cohort of around 20 hyperthyroidism patients and 17 patients who later progressed to ophthalmopathy tested prospective prediction of ophthalmopathy. The 75 to 100 discovery patients were divided at random into training and test sets in a 7:3 ratio. The study also compared thyroid tissue and blood T-cell repertoires from five or six Graves' hyperthyroidism patients. Following sampling, methimazole starting at 30 mg daily was given to hyperthyroidism patients, and high-dose intravenous methylprednisolone was given to ophthalmopathy patients. A second multiplex PCR round built the libraries, followed by size selection and purification. Paired-end sequencing of the libraries was performed with 100 bp reads on an Illumina HiSeq2000. SOAPnuke was used to process the raw data, with reads discarded if the reads contained adapters or uncalled bases, had a mean Phred below 15, or lacked an exact constant-primer or identifier match. High-quality paired reads were merged using COPE v1.2.5, and each unique nucleotide sequence was defined as a clonotype. MiTCR v1.1 was used to align the clonotypes against IMGT TRBV, TRBD and TRBJ reference segments. The analysis included only V-J combinations with a frequency above 0.0001, which together covered around 99% of the repertoires. The TCS score was defined as the ratio of F50 (clonal expansion) to E x V (chaos), calculated using BLOSUM62-based TCRdist between CDR3 peptides within each V-J. Welch's t-statistics and random forest reduced several hundred V-J features to 13, which were used in a naive Bayes classifier (R e1071). No statistical method was used to fix the sample size in advance, and group allocation was not hidden from the investigators. TCR Vbeta CDR3 sequencing of 135 peripheral blood samples (fewer than 45 ophthalmopathy, about 74 hyperthyroidism and roughly 17 progressor patients) is reported in the paper.

This specimen consisted of peripheral blood mononuclear cells (PBMCs), obtained at new diagnosis, from a patient treated with antithyroid drugs. The chain couples TRBV9 to TRBJ1-4; the junction holds 9 bases that match TRBD1. The TCR originated in a woman aged 18-29 years with Graves disease. Donor details come from another sample of the same person, matched by shared clones. CDR3 reads: CASSAYTGGAEKLFF. The DNA sequence is given as TGTGCCAGCAGCGCCTACACAGGGGGCGCGGAAAAACTGTTTTTT.